One sample yielded the 13 T cell receptor beta chains listed below, sequenced in a study of T cell changes during pregnancy in multiple sclerosis. Only in-frame clones appear in the TCRdb table, and some are missing; sequencing was by immunoSEQ multiplex PCR. The sample lists about 80,000 clones, approximately 95% occurring once. The sequencing used peripheral blood, collected in the second trimester of pregnancy. The origin of the receptors is a female donor in good health, enrolled as a control in a pregnancy study.

This sequence joins TRBV28 and TRBJ2-7, with D perhaps TRBD1 (5 bases). Germline V lookup: CDR1 MDHEN, CDR2 SYDVKM. The ends were cut back, 8 bases at V and 2 bases at J, with 22 bases in the middle. The length of the CDR3 is 16 residues. This CDR3 is CASSYKNQGPTYEQYF. CDR3 nucleotides: TGTGCCAGCTCTTACAAGAACCAGGGTCCCACCTACGAGCAGTACTTC.

This clone came up once. V usage is TRBV18 and J usage is TRBJ1-1; D ambiguous. The CDR3 is 15 amino acids. Germline V lookup: CDR1 KGHSH, CDR2 LQKENI. Trimming pared 1 base from V and 0 bases from J, leaving 9 bases between. The DNA of the CDR3 is TGTGCCAGCTCACCACGGGGAGATATGAACACTGAAGCTTTCTTT. Translated: CASSPRGDMNTEAFF.

The chain is built from TRBV19 and TRBJ2-7, with D perhaps matching TRBD2 (6 bases). The CDR3 is made up of 13 amino acids. The germline CDR1 and CDR2 sequences are LNHDA and SQIVND (reference sequence). With 5 bases removed from V and 7 bases from J, the gap between germline ends came to 15 bases. CDR3 DNA sequence: TGTGCCAGTAGTTACCAGGGACTTGGGGAGCAGTACTTC. Translating gives CASSYQGLGEQYF.

CDR3 sequence: CASSPSRELFF. The DNA for the CDR3 is TGTGCCAGCTCACCGAGCCGGGAGCTGTTTTTT. The gene calls are TRBV18 and TRBJ2-2; D is unclear. With 3 bases removed from V and 9 bases from J, the gap between germline ends came to 5 bases. Germline V lookup: CDR1 KGHSH, CDR2 LQKENI. This CDR3 has 11 residues. Drawing the rest from reference TRBV18 and TRBJ2-2, the complete variable domain is NAGVMQNPRHLVRRRGQEARLRCSPMKGHSHVYWYRQLPEEGLKFMVYLQKENIIDESGMPKERFSAEFPKEGPSILRIQQVVRGDSAAYFCASSPSRELFFGEGSRLTVL.

The chain has TRBV2 and TRBJ1-2, with 8 bases identical to TRBD1. V shed 8 bases, J shed 3 bases, and the junction held 5 bases outside the gene matches. CDR1 is SNHLY and CDR2 is FYNNEI in the germline V gene. This CDR3 has 13 amino acids. Here the CDR3 DNA reads TGTGCCAGCGCAGGGGGCGCCGACTATGGCTACACCTTC. It specifies CASAGGADYGYTF. Full variable domain (rest looked up from reference TRBV2 and TRBJ1-2): EPEVTQTPSHQVTQMGQEVILRCVPISNHLYFYWYRQILGQKVEFLVSFYNNEISEKSEIFDDQFSVERPDGSNFTLKIRSTKLEDSAMYFCASAGGADYGYTFGSGTRLTVV.

The rearrangement uses TRBV28 and TRBJ2-2; the D gene is possibly TRBD2 (5 bases). The CDR3 has 15 amino acids. The germline V and J ends were trimmed by 5 bases and 2 bases, with 12 bases remaining between them. From germline, CDR1 is MDHEN and CDR2 SYDVKM. The CDR3 is CASSPPGINTGELFF. The CDR3 DNA reads TGTGCCAGCAGTCCACCCGGGATTAACACCGGGGAGCTGTTTTTT.

The gene calls are TRBV27 and TRBJ1-2, with D possibly matching TRBD1 (5 bases). CDR3 length: 12 residues. Germline loops: CDR1 MNHEY, CDR2 SMNVEV (reference sequence). The V gene lost 5 bases and the J gene lost 7 bases, with 11 bases spanning the gap. The CDR3 region is CASSVSGTGYTF. CDR3 in DNA: TGTGCCAGCAGTGTTAGCGGGACTGGCTACACCTTC.

J is TRBJ2-7 and V is TRBV5-1, with 7 positions matching TRBD1. From germline, CDR1 is SGHRS and CDR2 YFSETQ. The V segment lost 1 base and the J segment 1 base; nucleotides outside the gene matches: 5. The CDR3 is made up of 15 amino acids. The CDR3 reads CASSLWPGQSYEQYF. The CDR3, as DNA: TGCGCCAGCAGCTTGTGGCCGGGACAGTCCTACGAGCAGTACTTC.

CDR3 protein: CAWKNARRSRRNGGSGYTF. In DNA, the CDR3 is TGTGCCTGGAAAAACGCGAGGAGGAGTCGAAGGAACGGGGGAAGTGGCTACACCTTC. V is TRBV30 and J is TRBJ1-2; D is possibly TRBD1 (5 bases). Germline lookup yields CDR1 GTSNPN and CDR2 SVGIG (reference sequence). The CDR3 totals 19 residues. V was clipped by 4 bases and J by 7 bases, with 34 bases between them.

The gene calls are TRBV6-6 and TRBJ2-3, with D perhaps TRBD1 (5 bases). The CDR3 extends over 14 amino acids. The V end was cut by 6 bases, the J end by 8 bases, with 18 bases between. CDR1 and CDR2 (germline): MNHNY, SVGAGI (reference sequence). This chain's CDR3 is CASSYTARAVTQYF. The CDR3 nucleotides are TGTGCCAGCAGCTACACCGCCAGGGCCGTTACGCAGTATTTT.

The sample holds one count of this clone. V usage is TRBV7-9 and J usage is TRBJ2-7; TRBD2 matches at 9 bases. The V gene end was trimmed by 5 bases and the J gene end by 11 bases; junction bases not matched to a gene: 13. CDR3 length: 14 residues. From germline, CDR1 is SEHNR and CDR2 FQNEAQ (reference sequence). DNA for the CDR3: TGTGCCAGCAGCCGATCTGGGCTAGCGGGGTCGAAGTACTTC. Encoded protein: CASSRSGLAGSKYF.

V usage is TRBV5-1 and J usage is TRBJ2-3, with TRBD2 identical over 8 bases. CDR3 length equals 16 residues. The J segment lost 6 bases and the V segment lost 4 bases, leaving 13 bases of the junction unmatched. Germline loops: CDR1 SGHRS, CDR2 YFSETQ. The DNA of the CDR3 is TGCGCCAGCAGCCCGGAACCAGCGGGAGTCGCTGATACGCAGTATTTT. Translation: CASSPEPAGVADTQYF.

The chain carries TRBV2 and TRBJ1-2, with 8 bases lining up with TRBD1. Germline lookup yields CDR1 SNHLY and CDR2 FYNNEI. The CDR3 is made up of 16 amino acids. V lost 6 bases to trimming and J lost 4 bases; unmatched junction nucleotides: 13. The CDR3 DNA is TGTGCCAGCAGCCTAAGTCAGGGGGCGAGGGTCTATGGCTACACCTTC. This gives the protein CASSLSQGARVYGYTF.